The 18 T cell receptor beta chains given below trace back to one sample, sequenced in a study of shared clonotypes between healthy human individuals. Profiling relied on immunoSEQ multiplex PCR, and the TCRdb table lists in-frame clones only, not all of them. The table records hundreds of thousands of clones, approximately 97% of them present only once. The sequencing sample was made of naive CD4+ T cells sorted from blood. Specified subset: CD45RA+ positively selected. The receptors originated from a woman in her thirties in good health.

This chain links TRBV6-4 with TRBJ1-1; no firm D call. Germline values: CDR1 MRHNA, CDR2 SNTAGT. The CDR3 extends over 14 amino acids. Deletions cut 3 bases from V and 7 bases from J, with 15 bases between. CDR3 nucleotide sequence: TGTGCCAGCAGTGAAATTGCCCGGACTGGTGAAGCTTTCTTT. Translating gives CASSEIARTGEAFF.

The chain uses TRBV28 and TRBJ1-5; perhaps TRBD1 as D (5 bases). The germline V gene has CDR1 MDHEN and CDR2 SYDVKM. Trimming cost V 5 bases and J 3 bases, with 8 bases left between them. The CDR3 is 13 amino acids. CDR3 bases: TGTGCCAGCAGTATCAGGGTCAATCAGCCCCAGCATTTT. As protein: CASSIRVNQPQHF.

The chain is built from TRBV7-2 and TRBJ1-5, with TRBD1 identical over 9 bases. The J segment lost 6 bases and the V segment lost 4 bases, leaving 7 bases of the junction unmatched. CDR1 and CDR2 (germline): SGHTA, FQGNSA. This CDR3 comprises 15 residues. Here the CDR3 reads CASSSGTGWAQPQHF. Here the CDR3 DNA reads TGTGCCAGCAGCTCGGGGACAGGGTGGGCTCAGCCCCAGCATTTT.

V gene TRBV7-9 combines with J gene TRBJ1-2; D not certain. V lost 2 bases and J 3 bases, leaving 4 bases between the germline ends. Germline lookup yields CDR1 SEHNR and CDR2 FQNEAQ (reference sequence). CDR3 size: 12 residues. The CDR3 here is CASSLQDYGYTF. The CDR3 DNA follows: TGTGCCAGCAGCTTACAGGACTATGGCTACACCTTC.

The chain carries TRBV7-2 and TRBJ2-1; 7 bases align to TRBD2. V lost 6 bases, J lost 6 bases, and 14 bases stayed unmatched. The CDR3 is made up of 16 amino acids. CDR1 and CDR2 from the germline V gene are SGHTA and FQGNSA. The CDR3 region has the DNA TGTGCCAGCAGGCCGAAGCCCCGGGAGGTGGCCAATGAGCAGTTCTTC. The encoded protein is CASRPKPREVANEQFF.

The V call is TRBV5-4, the J call TRBJ2-1; TRBD2 aligns across 14 bases. Germline V lookup: CDR1 SGHNT, CDR2 YYREEE (reference sequence). The CDR3 is 16 amino acids. The V gene end was trimmed by 2 bases and the J gene end by 5 bases; junction bases not matched to a gene: 3. The CDR3 sequence: CASSFGLAGGDNEQFF. The CDR3 DNA is TGTGCCAGCAGCTTCGGACTAGCGGGAGGAGACAATGAGCAGTTCTTC.

The rearrangement joins TRBV2 to TRBJ1-1, with TRBD1 identical over 9 bases. The CDR3 contains 14 residues. The J segment lost 6 bases and the V segment lost 4 bases, leaving 6 bases of the junction unmatched. Germline lookup yields CDR1 SNHLY and CDR2 FYNNEI. CDR3 coding DNA: TGTGCCAGCAGTGCCCACAGGGGGCGTTCTGAAGCTTTCTTT. Protein: CASSAHRGRSEAFF.

The chain links TRBV5-1 to TRBJ2-5; 8 bases align to TRBD1. CDR3 length: 15 amino acids. Losses at the gene ends were 1 base for V and 4 bases for J; bases not matched to a gene: 6. Germline lookup yields CDR1 SGHRS and CDR2 YFSETQ. CDR3: CASSLQGALGETQYF. The CDR3 coding sequence is TGCGCCAGCAGCTTGCAGGGGGCATTAGGAGAGACCCAGTACTTC.

Remarks on this clone: This specimen includes other DNA sequences encoding the same CDR3. The J gene is TRBJ2-2, the V gene TRBV10-3; 7 nucleotides agree with TRBD1. The length of the CDR3 is 16 residues. CDR1 and CDR2 from the germline V gene are ENHRY and SYGVKD. The junction had 1 base not matched to a gene; V was cut back by 0 bases and J by 0 bases. The CDR3 DNA follows: TGTGCCATCAGTGAGTCAGGACAGGCGAACACCGGGGAGCTGTTTTTT. Its translation: CAISESGQANTGELFF.

The chain is built from TRBV18 and TRBJ2-7; D possibly corresponds to TRBD2 (6 bases). V gave up 2 bases and J gave up 1 base, with 12 bases separating them. Germline values: CDR1 KGHSH, CDR2 LQKENI. The length of the CDR3 is 15 residues. CDR3 bases: TGTGCCAGCTCACCAATGGGGGGAGTTTCCTACGAGCAGTACTTC. The encoded protein is CASSPMGGVSYEQYF. The full variable domain, with the rest looked up from reference TRBV18 and TRBJ2-7, is NAGVMQNPRHLVRRRGQEARLRCSPMKGHSHVYWYRQLPEEGLKFMVYLQKENIIDESGMPKERFSAEFPKEGPSILRIQQVVRGDSAAYFCASSPMGGVSYEQYFGPGTRLTVT.

This clone showed up just once. The V gene is TRBV6-5, the J gene TRBJ1-4; 7 bases are shared with TRBD1. J gave up 4 bases and V 0 bases, and 2 bases lay outside the gene matches. The germline V gene has CDR1 MNHEY and CDR2 SVGAGI. The CDR3 has 15 amino acids. CDR3 nucleotides: TGTGCCAGCAGTTACTCTGGGACAGTTAATGAAAAACTGTTTTTT. This translates into CASSYSGTVNEKLFF.

The table lists this clone with a few counts. V is TRBV12-5 and J is TRBJ2-7; weak D call: TRBD1 (7 bases). Trimming left V 6 bases short and J 0 bases short, with 9 bases between. The CDR3 is made up of 13 amino acids. Per germline, CDR1 LGHNT and CDR2 FRNRAP. The CDR3 reads CASGRDSSYEQYF. The CDR3 nucleotides are TGTGCTAGTGGGCGGGACAGCTCCTACGAGCAGTACTTC.

The chain joins TRBV28 to TRBJ2-5; D is tentatively TRBD1 or TRBD2 (5 bases each). This CDR3 is 14 amino acids long. V shed 6 bases and J shed 1 base, with 12 bases lying between them. From germline, CDR1 is MDHEN and CDR2 SYDVKM. DNA for the CDR3: TGTGCCAGCAGCTACGGGACGGGCCAAGAGACCCAGTACTTC. The encoded protein is CASSYGTGQETQYF.

The chain employs TRBV5-1 and TRBJ1-2; 12 bases fit TRBD1. The CDR3 covers 15 residues. CDR1 and CDR2 (germline): SGHRS, YFSETQ. V dropped 6 bases and J dropped 7; count of bases not matched to a gene: 10. The CDR3 protein is CASTPGTGGAAGYTF. CDR3 DNA sequence: TGCGCCAGCACCCCCGGGACAGGGGGCGCAGCTGGCTACACCTTC.

This chain connects TRBV25-1 to TRBJ1-6; D not certain. Trimming removed 0 bases from V and 0 bases from J, with 9 bases in between. From germline, CDR1 is MGHDK and CDR2 SYGVNS. The CDR3 loop spans 17 amino acids. This CDR3 reads CASSEYGPSSYNSPLHF. The CDR3 nucleotides are TGTGCCAGCAGTGAATATGGGCCCAGCTCCTATAATTCACCCCTCCACTTT.

In this sample, this clone turned up a few times. The chain joins TRBV7-2 to TRBJ2-1; D may be TRBD2 (5 bases). In germline, CDR1 is SGHTA, CDR2 FQGNSA. Trimming took off 2 bases at V and 4 bases at J, with 12 bases between the two ends. CDR3 length: 15 residues. The CDR3 sequence: CASSLSFGNYNEQFF. The CDR3 DNA sequence: TGTGCCAGCAGCTTAAGTTTCGGGAATTACAATGAGCAGTTCTTC.

V gene TRBV5-6 combines with J gene TRBJ2-5; perhaps TRBD1 as D (6 bases). V was shortened by 2 bases and J by 4 bases, with 9 bases between the two germline ends. The V gene's germline CDR1 is SGHDT and CDR2 YYEEEE. CDR3 length: 13 residues. The CDR3 here is CASSFQQGETQYF. CDR3 sequence (DNA): TGTGCCAGCAGCTTCCAACAGGGAGAGACCCAGTACTTC.

The chain joins TRBV28 to TRBJ2-5; D gene ambiguous. Trimming took 11 bases from V and 5 from J, leaving 18 bases between them. Germline lookup yields CDR1 MDHEN and CDR2 SYDVKM. The CDR3 is 13 residues long. The chain's CDR3 is CAHRASGVETQYF. The CDR3 DNA reads as TGTGCCCACCGGGCTAGTGGCGTGGAGACCCAGTACTTC.